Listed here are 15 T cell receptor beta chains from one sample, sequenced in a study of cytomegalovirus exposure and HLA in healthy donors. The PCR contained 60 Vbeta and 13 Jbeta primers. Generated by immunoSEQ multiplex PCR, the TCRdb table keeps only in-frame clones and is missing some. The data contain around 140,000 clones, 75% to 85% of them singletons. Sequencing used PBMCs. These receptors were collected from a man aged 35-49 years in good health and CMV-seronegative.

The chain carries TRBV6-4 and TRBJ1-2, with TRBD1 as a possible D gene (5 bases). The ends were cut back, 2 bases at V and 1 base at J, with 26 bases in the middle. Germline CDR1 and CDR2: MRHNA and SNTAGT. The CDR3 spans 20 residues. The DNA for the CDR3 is TGTGCCAGCAGTGACAGGGGTTGGGCACCCCCGACTCCACTTAACTATGGCTACACCTTC. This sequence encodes CASSDRGWAPPTPLNYGYTF.

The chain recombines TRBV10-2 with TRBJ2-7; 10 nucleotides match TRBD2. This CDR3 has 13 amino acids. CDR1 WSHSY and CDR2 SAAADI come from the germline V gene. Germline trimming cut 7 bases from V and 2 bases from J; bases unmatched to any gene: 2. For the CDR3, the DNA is TGCGCCAGCAAGGGACTAGCGCCCTACGAGCAGTACTTC. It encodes CASKGLAPYEQYF.

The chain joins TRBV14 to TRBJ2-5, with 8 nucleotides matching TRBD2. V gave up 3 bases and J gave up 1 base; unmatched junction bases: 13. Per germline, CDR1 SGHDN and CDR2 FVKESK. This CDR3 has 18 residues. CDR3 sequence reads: CASSQRTGTRGPQETQYF. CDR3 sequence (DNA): TGTGCCAGCAGCCAGCGCACCGGGACTAGGGGACCCCAAGAGACCCAGTACTTC.

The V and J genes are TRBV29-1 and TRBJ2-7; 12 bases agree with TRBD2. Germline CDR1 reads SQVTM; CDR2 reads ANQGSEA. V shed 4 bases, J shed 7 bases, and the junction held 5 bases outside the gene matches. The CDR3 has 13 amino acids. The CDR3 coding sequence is TGCAGCGTTGGGACTAGCGGGGTAGGGGAGCAGTACTTC. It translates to CSVGTSGVGEQYF.

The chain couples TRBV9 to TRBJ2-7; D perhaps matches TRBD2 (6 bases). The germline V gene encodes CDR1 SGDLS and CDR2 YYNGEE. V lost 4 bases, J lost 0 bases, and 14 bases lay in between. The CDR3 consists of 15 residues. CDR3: CASSRGAGSSYEQYF. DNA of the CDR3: TGTGCCAGCAGCAGGGGCGCGGGGAGCTCCTACGAGCAGTACTTC.

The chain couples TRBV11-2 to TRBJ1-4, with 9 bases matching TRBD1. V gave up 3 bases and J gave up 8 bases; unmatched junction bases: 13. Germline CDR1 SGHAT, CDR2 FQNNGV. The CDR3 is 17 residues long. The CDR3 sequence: CASSFSFRRQGDEKLFF. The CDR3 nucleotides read TGTGCCAGCAGCTTTTCTTTTCGGAGACAGGGGGACGAAAAACTGTTTTTT.

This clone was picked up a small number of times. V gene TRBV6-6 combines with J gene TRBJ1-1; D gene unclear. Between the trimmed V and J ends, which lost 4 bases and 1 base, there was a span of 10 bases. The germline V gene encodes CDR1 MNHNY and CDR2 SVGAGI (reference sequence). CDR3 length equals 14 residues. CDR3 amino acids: CASSFDMPNTEAFF. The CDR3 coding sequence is TGTGCCAGCAGTTTCGACATGCCGAACACTGAAGCTTTCTTT.

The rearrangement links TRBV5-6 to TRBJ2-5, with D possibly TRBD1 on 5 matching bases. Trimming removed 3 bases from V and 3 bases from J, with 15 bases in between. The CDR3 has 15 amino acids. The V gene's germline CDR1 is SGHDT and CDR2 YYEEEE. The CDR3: CASSSVGLIEETQYF. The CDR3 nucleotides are TGTGCCAGCAGCTCAGTGGGGCTTATAGAAGAGACCCAGTACTTC.

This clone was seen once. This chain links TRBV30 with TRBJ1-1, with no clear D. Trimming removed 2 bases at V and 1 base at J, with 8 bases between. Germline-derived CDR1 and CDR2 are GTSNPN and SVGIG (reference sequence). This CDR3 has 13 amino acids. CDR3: CAWSSDTNTEAFF. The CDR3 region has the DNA TGTGCCTGGAGTTCAGACACGAACACTGAAGCTTTCTTT.

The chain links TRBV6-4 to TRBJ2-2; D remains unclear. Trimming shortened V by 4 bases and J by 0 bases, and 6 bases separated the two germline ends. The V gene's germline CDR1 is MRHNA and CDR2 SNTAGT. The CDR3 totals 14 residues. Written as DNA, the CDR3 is TGTGCCAGCAGTGGACAACCGAACACCGGGGAGCTGTTTTTT. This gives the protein CASSGQPNTGELFF.

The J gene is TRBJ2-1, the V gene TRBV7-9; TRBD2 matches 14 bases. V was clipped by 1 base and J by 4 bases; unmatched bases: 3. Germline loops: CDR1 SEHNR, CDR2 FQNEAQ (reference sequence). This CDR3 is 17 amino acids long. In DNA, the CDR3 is TGTGCCAGCAGCTTAGGAGGGACTAGCGGGAGATACAATGAGCAGTTCTTC. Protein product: CASSLGGTSGRYNEQFF.

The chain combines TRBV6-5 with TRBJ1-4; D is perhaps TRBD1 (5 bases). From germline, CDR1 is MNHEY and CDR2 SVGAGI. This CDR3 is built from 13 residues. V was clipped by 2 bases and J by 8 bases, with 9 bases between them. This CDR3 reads CASSYAGTEKLFF. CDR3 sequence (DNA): TGTGCCAGCAGTTACGCGGGGACCGAAAAACTGTTTTTT.

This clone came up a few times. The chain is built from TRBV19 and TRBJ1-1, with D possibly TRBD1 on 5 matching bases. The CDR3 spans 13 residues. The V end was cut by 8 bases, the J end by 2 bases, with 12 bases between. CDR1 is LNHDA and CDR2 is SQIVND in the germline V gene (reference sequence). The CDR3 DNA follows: TGTGCCAGTGGGGCAGGCCCAAACACTGAAGCTTTCTTT. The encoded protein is CASGAGPNTEAFF. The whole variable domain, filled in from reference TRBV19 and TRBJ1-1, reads DGGITQSPKYLFRKEGQNVTLSCEQNLNHDAMYWYRQDPGQGLRLIYYSQIVNDFQKGDIAEGYSVSREKKESFPLTVTSAQKNPTAFYLCASGAGPNTEAFFGQGTRLTVV.

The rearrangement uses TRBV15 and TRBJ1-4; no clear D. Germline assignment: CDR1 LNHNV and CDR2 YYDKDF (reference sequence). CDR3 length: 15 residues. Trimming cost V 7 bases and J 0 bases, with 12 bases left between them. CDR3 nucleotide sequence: TGTGCCACCACTCGTGGGAGTGCAACTAATGAAAAACTGTTTTTT. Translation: CATTRGSATNEKLFF.

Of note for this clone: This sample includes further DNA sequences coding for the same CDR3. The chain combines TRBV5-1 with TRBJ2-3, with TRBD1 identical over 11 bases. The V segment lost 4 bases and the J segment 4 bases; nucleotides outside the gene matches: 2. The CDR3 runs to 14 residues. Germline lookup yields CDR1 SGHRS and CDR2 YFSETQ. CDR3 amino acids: CASSTGQGADTQYF. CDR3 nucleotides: TGCGCCAGCAGCACGGGACAGGGGGCAGATACGCAGTATTTT.